What follows are 19 T cell receptor beta chains derived from one specimen sequenced in a study of T cells after yellow fever vaccination. A single record per CDR3 protein comes from TCRdb applying MiXCR to the 5' RACE reads. This table has hundreds of thousands of distinct CDR3 sequences, around 19% appearing once. Specimen: PBMCs, collected before the yellow fever booster vaccination. These receptors came from a young man who received the YFV17D yellow fever vaccine.

This clonotype has only a few counts. This chain links TRBV11-2 with TRBJ2-5, with D possibly matching TRBD2 (6 bases). V shed 1 base and J shed 5 bases, with 11 bases lying between them. Germline assignment: CDR1 SGHAT and CDR2 FQNNGV. There are 14 residues in the CDR3. The CDR3 coding sequence is TGTGCCAGCAGCTTAGGTGGGGGACTGGAGACCCAGTACTTC. It encodes CASSLGGGLETQYF.

This clonotype was observed a few times. This rearrangement joins TRBV6-2 or TRBV6-3 to TRBJ2-1; no firm D call. The germline V gene has CDR1 MNHEY and CDR2 SVGEGT. Trimming took off 0 bases at V and 0 bases at J, with 12 bases between the two ends. The CDR3 has 17 amino acids. CDR3 sequence: CASSYSASSSSYNEQFF. The CDR3 nucleotides read TGTGCCAGCAGTTACTCGGCGTCTTCTAGCTCCTACAATGAGCAGTTCTTC.

The rearrangement joins TRBV3-1 to TRBJ2-1, with a possible D match to TRBD2 (7 bases). The V and J ends lost 2 bases and 3 bases respectively, with 17 bases between them. From germline, CDR1 is LGHDT and CDR2 YNNKEL (reference sequence). This CDR3 is 17 amino acids long. CDR3 residues: CASSQILVGGLYNEQFF. The CDR3 DNA reads as TGTGCCAGCAGCCAAATTTTAGTGGGGGGGCTCTACAATGAGCAGTTCTTC.

The chain has TRBV4-1 and TRBJ2-4; weak D call: TRBD2 (5 bases). CDR3 size: 14 residues. V lost 2 bases and J lost 8, with 13 bases in between. Germline V lookup: CDR1 MGHRA, CDR2 YSYEKL. CDR3 DNA sequence: TGCGCCAGCAGCCAACCAGGCGGGCAGTACATTCAGTACTTC. It translates to CASSQPGGQYIQYF.

This clonotype has just a few counts. The chain recombines TRBV4-1 with TRBJ1-1; 10 bases match TRBD1. Germline V lookup: CDR1 MGHRA, CDR2 YSYEKL. CDR3 length: 14 amino acids. V lost 8 bases to trimming and J lost 1 base; unmatched junction nucleotides: 4. In nucleotides, the CDR3 is TGCGCCAGCGGAGGACAGGGGGGGAACACTGAAGCTTTCTTT. This translates into CASGGQGGNTEAFF.

This sequence joins TRBV10-3 and TRBJ2-1, with 12 nucleotides matching TRBD2. Germline V gene lookup returns CDR1 ENHRY and CDR2 SYGVKD. CDR3 size: 16 residues. Trimming removed 11 bases from V and 0 bases from J; junction bases left unmatched: 8. The CDR3 bases are TGTGCCGCGACTAGCGGGGGCGCGAGCTCCTACAATGAGCAGTTCTTC. Protein sequence: CAATSGGASSYNEQFF.

This clonotype was seen a few times. For the CDR3, the DNA is TGTGCCAGCAGACACAGAAATAGCAATCAGCCCCAGCATTTT. Residues: CASRHRNSNQPQHF. V usage is TRBV2 and J usage is TRBJ1-5; D ambiguous. CDR1 is SNHLY and CDR2 is FYNNEI in the germline V gene. Trimming took off 6 bases at V and 0 bases at J, with 9 bases between the two ends. The CDR3 extends over 14 amino acids.

CDR3 region: CASSSAGGDLETQYF. The CDR3, as DNA: TGTGCCAGCAGCTCCGCTGGGGGGGACCTGGAGACCCAGTACTTC. J is TRBJ2-5 and V is TRBV6-5; 7 nucleotides line up with TRBD2. J gave up 5 bases and V 6 bases, and 12 bases lay outside the gene matches. The length of the CDR3 is 15 residues. CDR1 is MNHEY, CDR2 SVGAGI, per germline.

The chain carries TRBV7-9 and TRBJ2-6; a weak D match, TRBD1 (6 bases). Trimming left V 2 bases short and J 1 base short, with 9 bases between. Germline V gene lookup returns CDR1 SEHNR and CDR2 FQNEAQ (reference sequence). The CDR3 extends over 16 amino acids. The CDR3 DNA follows: TGTGCCAGCAGCTTAATAGGGGGTTCTGGGGCCAACGTCCTGACTTTC. Protein: CASSLIGGSGANVLTF.

The J gene is TRBJ2-3, the V gene TRBV9, with 11 bases matching TRBD2. Germline V gene lookup returns CDR1 SGDLS and CDR2 YYNGEE. CDR3 length equals 15 residues. With V trimmed by 4 bases and J by 4 bases, 5 bases remained unmatched. CDR3 protein: CASSIAGGTADTQYF. In DNA form, the CDR3 reads TGTGCCAGCAGCATAGCGGGGGGGACGGCAGATACGCAGTATTTT.

This chain connects TRBV4-3 to TRBJ2-7, with TRBD2 matching over 7 bases. Germline V CDR1 and CDR2: LGHNA, YSLEER. J lost 4 bases, V lost 3 bases, and 9 bases had no gene match. This CDR3 comprises 15 residues. CDR3 sequence (DNA): TGCGCCAGCAGCCAGGGAGGGCAGGGCGGGTACGAGCAGTACTTC. Amino acid sequence: CASSQGGQGGYEQYF.

This clonotype was observed at least ten times. The chain combines TRBV7-2 with TRBJ1-2; D ambiguous. CDR1 is SGHTA, CDR2 FQGNSA, per germline. This CDR3 has 13 amino acids. V lost 2 bases to trimming and J lost 6 bases, with 10 bases between them. The CDR3 sequence: CASSLWGGHGYTF. Here the CDR3 DNA reads TGTGCCAGCAGCTTATGGGGAGGTCATGGCTACACCTTC.

V gene TRBV12-3 or TRBV12-4 combines with J gene TRBJ1-1; TRBD1 matches 8 bases. The CDR3 runs 16 residues. V lost 7 bases and J lost 1; bases outside the gene matches: 11. CDR3 protein: CASNSRQGKGNTEAFF. CDR3 sequence (DNA): TGTGCCAGCAATTCCCGACAGGGGAAGGGGAACACTGAAGCTTTCTTT.

The V gene is TRBV6-5, the J gene TRBJ1-5, with 8 bases matching TRBD1. CDR3 length: 15 amino acids. The V and J ends lost 6 bases and 7 bases, in that order; junction bases with no gene match: 11. The germline gives CDR1 MNHEY, CDR2 SVGAGI. In DNA form, the CDR3 reads TGTGCCAGCAGCCTGACCGGACAGGGCGGGCAGCCCCAGCATTTT. This codes for CASSLTGQGGQPQHF.

This clonotype has more than one count but fewer than ten. The gene calls are TRBV6-5 and TRBJ1-2, with D tentatively TRBD1 (5 bases). The length of the CDR3 is 15 residues. Germline CDR1 MNHEY, CDR2 SVGAGI. V shed 0 bases and J shed 4 bases, with 12 bases lying between them. CDR3 loop: CASSYSPGTVYGYTF. The CDR3, as DNA: TGTGCCAGCAGTTACTCACCCGGGACCGTCTATGGCTACACCTTC.

In its sample, this clonotype was seen many times. The chain recombines TRBV29-1 with TRBJ2-5; D is possibly TRBD2 (5 bases). Trimming left V 4 bases short and J 4 bases short, with 16 bases between. The CDR3 extends over 14 amino acids. The V gene's germline CDR1 is SQVTM and CDR2 ANQGSEA. In DNA, the CDR3 is TGCAGCGTTGGGCAGACTCCCCGGGGAGAGACCCAGTACTTC. It yields the protein CSVGQTPRGETQYF.

The CDR3 protein is CASSQMADNSPLHF. CDR3 DNA sequence: TGTGCCAGCAGCCAGATGGCAGATAATTCACCCCTCCACTTT. The V gene is TRBV7-9, the J gene TRBJ1-6; D is uncertain. Deletions cut 5 bases from V and 5 bases from J, with 10 bases between. The CDR3 sequence is 14 residues long. CDR1 is SEHNR, CDR2 FQNEAQ, per germline (reference sequence).

This clonotype was detected only a few times. The CDR3 DNA follows: TGCGCCAGCAGTGAGGACAGGGTGACAGATACGCAGTATTTT. It codes for CASSEDRVTDTQYF. V is TRBV10-2 and J is TRBJ2-3; 7 bases match TRBD1. This CDR3 region has 14 residues. CDR1 is WSHSY and CDR2 is SAAADI in the germline V gene. J gave up 3 bases and V 2 bases, and 2 bases lay outside the gene matches.

This clonotype was seen more than once but under ten times. In DNA form, the CDR3 reads TGCGCCAGCAGCCAAGATGCGGCATGGAGCTACGAGCAGTACGTC. This translates into CASSQDAAWSYEQYV. The chain employs TRBV4-1 and TRBJ2-7; no clear D gene. This CDR3 region has 15 residues. Germline V gene lookup returns CDR1 MGHRA and CDR2 YSYEKL. Trimming took 0 bases from V and 3 from J, leaving 12 bases between them.